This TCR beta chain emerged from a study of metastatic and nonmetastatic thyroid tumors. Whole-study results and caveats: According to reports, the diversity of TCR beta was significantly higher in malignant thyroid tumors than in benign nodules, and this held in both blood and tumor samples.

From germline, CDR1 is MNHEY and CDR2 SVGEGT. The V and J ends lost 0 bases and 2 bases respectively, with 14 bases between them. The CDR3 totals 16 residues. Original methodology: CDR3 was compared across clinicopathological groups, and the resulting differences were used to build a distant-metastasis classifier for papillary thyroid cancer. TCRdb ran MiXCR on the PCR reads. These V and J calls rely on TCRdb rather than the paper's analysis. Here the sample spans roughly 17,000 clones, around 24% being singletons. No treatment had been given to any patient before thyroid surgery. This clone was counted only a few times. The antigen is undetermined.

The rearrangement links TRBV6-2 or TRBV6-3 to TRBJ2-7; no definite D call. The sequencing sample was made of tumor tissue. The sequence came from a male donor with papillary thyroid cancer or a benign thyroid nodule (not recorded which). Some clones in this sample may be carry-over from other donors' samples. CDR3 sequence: CASSYSGRNPTYEQYF. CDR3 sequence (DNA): TGTGCCAGCAGTTACTCCGGACGGAACCCCACCTACGAGCAGTACTTC.